This TCR beta chain was observed in a study of CD4+ T cells in melanoma. The CDR3 is 14 residues long. Germline CDR1 reads MGHRA; CDR2 reads YSYEKL. Trimming removed 4 bases from V and 8 bases from J, with 14 bases in between. Sequencing used immunoSEQ multiplex PCR; TCRdb keeps in-frame clones, though not all of them. The profile shows around 110,000 clones, around 93% of them singletons. As concerns this clone: Its antigen remains unidentified. Other DNA sequences in the sample encode the same CDR3.

Broader study findings: CD8+ T cell, macrophage and B cell function reportedly correlated with neoantigen-specific CD4+ T cells. In melanoma, neoantigen-specific CD4+ T cells reportedly differed in differentiation state.

Input material: peripheral blood. This chain links TRBV4-1 with TRBJ2-2; D is unclear. The receptor comes from a human donor with melanoma. CDR3 nucleotides: TGCGCCAGCAGCCTTCTCGACACTACTGGGGAGCTGTTTTTT. Translated, it gives CASSLLDTTGELFF.